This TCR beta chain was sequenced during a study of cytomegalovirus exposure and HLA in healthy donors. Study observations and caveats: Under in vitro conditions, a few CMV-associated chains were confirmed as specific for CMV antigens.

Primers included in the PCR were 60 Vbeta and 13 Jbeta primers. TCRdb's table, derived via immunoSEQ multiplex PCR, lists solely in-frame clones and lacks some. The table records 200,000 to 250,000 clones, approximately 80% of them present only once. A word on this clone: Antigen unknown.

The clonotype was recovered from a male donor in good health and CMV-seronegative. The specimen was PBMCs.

CDR3 nucleotide sequence: TGTGCCAGCAGCCAAGACGCGCGGGAGGATCCCTCCTACGAGCAGTACTTC. It encodes CASSQDAREDPSYEQYF. This chain links TRBV14 with TRBJ2-7, with 8 bases aligning to TRBD2. The germline CDR1 and CDR2 sequences are SGHDN and FVKESK. The CDR3 is 17 residues long. J gave up 0 bases and V 0 bases, and 7 bases lay outside the gene matches. Together with reference TRBV14 and TRBJ2-7, the CDR3 gives the full variable domain: EAGVTQFPSHSVIEKGQTVTLRCDPISGHDNLYWYRRVMGKEIKFLLHFVKESKQDESGMPNNRFLAERTGGTYSTLKVQPAELEDSGVYFCASSQDAREDPSYEQYFGPGTRLTVT.